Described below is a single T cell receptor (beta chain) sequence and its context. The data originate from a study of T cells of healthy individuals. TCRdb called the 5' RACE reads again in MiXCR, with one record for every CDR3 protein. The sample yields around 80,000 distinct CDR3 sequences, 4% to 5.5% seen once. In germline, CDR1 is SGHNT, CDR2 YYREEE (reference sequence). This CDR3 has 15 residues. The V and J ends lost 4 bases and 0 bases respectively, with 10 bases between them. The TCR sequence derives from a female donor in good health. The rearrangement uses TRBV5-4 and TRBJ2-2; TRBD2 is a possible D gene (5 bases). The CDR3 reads CASSGGLANTGELFF. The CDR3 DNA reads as TGTGCCAGCAGCGGAGGACTGGCGAACACCGGGGAGCTGTTTTTT.